Each of the 15 T cell receptor beta chains below was sequenced from the same sample in a study of Ad26.COV2.S vaccination and SARS-CoV-2 variants. This sample's treatment: 15 to 20 received Ad26.COV2.S at low or high dose, single or two shots; 5 received placebo; per-sample allocation not given. Samples analyzed were those drawn on day 63 after the first vaccine or placebo injection. The data were produced by immunoSEQ multiplex PCR, yet TCRdb's version contains in-frame clones alone and is incomplete. In the table there are around 250,000 clones, around 88% of which are singletons. The sample was peripheral blood, taken in a trial of Ad26.COV2.S vaccine versus placebo. These receptors were collected from a person aged 18-65 years who received the Ad26.COV2.S COVID-19 vaccine or a placebo.

The J gene is TRBJ2-7, the V gene TRBV9; no reliable D call. V lost 0 bases and J 4 bases, leaving 8 bases between the germline ends. The V gene's germline CDR1 is SGDLS and CDR2 YYNGEE. The CDR3 runs 13 residues. The DNA of the CDR3 is TGTGCCAGCAGCGTAGCTTTCGGGTACGAGCAGTACGTC. It encodes CASSVAFGYEQYV.

The CDR3 loop is CASSAWESTDTQYF. DNA of the CDR3: TGTGCCAGCAGTGCCTGGGAGAGCACAGATACGCAGTATTTT. This chain connects TRBV2 to TRBJ2-3, with D perhaps TRBD2 (5 bases). This CDR3 contains 14 residues. CDR1 is SNHLY, CDR2 FYNNEI, per germline. The V and J ends lost 4 bases and 0 bases respectively, with 8 bases between them.

The rearrangement links TRBV9 to TRBJ2-1; maybe TRBD2 (5 bases). The CDR3 extends over 15 amino acids. The germline V gene has CDR1 SGDLS and CDR2 YYNGEE. Deletions cut 0 bases from V and 1 base from J, with 8 bases between. CDR3 amino acids: CASSVVGSSYNEQFF. The DNA of the CDR3 is TGTGCCAGCAGCGTAGTTGGGAGTTCCTACAATGAGCAGTTCTTC.

This clone was detected a few times. CDR3 DNA sequence: TGTGCCAGCAGCTTGTATGGCAATCAGCCCCAGCATTTT. This encodes CASSLYGNQPQHF. J is TRBJ1-5 and V is TRBV5-5, with D uncertain. CDR3 length: 13 amino acids. Germline CDR1 and CDR2: SGHKS and YYEKEE (reference sequence). The V gene lost 1 base and the J gene lost 2 bases, with 4 bases spanning the gap.

The chain recombines TRBV7-2 with TRBJ2-1, with unresolved D. Germline loops: CDR1 SGHTA, CDR2 FQGNSA. The CDR3 contains 13 residues. V was pared by 3 bases and J by 2 bases, with 5 bases between. The CDR3 is CASSFGPYNEQFF. The CDR3 DNA reads TGTGCCAGCAGCTTTGGTCCCTACAATGAGCAGTTCTTC.

V and J are TRBV10-2 and TRBJ2-2; a possible D gene is TRBD2 (6 bases). This CDR3 comprises 15 residues. Trimming took 6 bases from V and 2 from J, leaving 13 bases between them. Germline V gene sequence: CDR1 WSHSY, CDR2 SAAADI. CDR3 protein: CASSAGTGNTGELFF. As DNA, the CDR3 is TGCGCCAGCAGCGCCGGGACTGGAAACACCGGGGAGCTGTTTTTT.

This clone was observed a handful of times. This chain uses TRBV7-8 with TRBJ1-3, with D tentatively TRBD1 (5 bases). The germline V and J ends were trimmed by 4 bases and 1 base, with 8 bases remaining between them. Per the germline V gene, CDR1 is SGHVS and CDR2 is FQNEAQ. The CDR3 is 14 residues long. The DNA of the CDR3 is TGTGCCAGCAGCTCAGGGAGATCTGGAAACACCATATATTTT. Protein sequence: CASSSGRSGNTIYF.

The chain combines TRBV12-3 or TRBV12-4 with TRBJ1-2; D uncertain. The V end lost 3 bases, the J end lost 6 bases, and 11 bases lay between the germline ends. The CDR3 has 13 amino acids. CDR3 coding DNA: TGTGCCAGCAGTTTCGGACGTACGGATGGCTACACCTTC. It encodes CASSFGRTDGYTF.

This chain connects TRBV7-9 to TRBJ2-3; no firm D call. Per germline, CDR1 SEHNR and CDR2 FQNEAQ (reference sequence). V was trimmed by 1 base and J by 1 base, leaving 6 bases between them. This CDR3 is 14 amino acids long. CDR3 residues: CASSLEGRTDTQYF. Here the CDR3 DNA reads TGTGCCAGCAGCTTAGAGGGCCGCACAGATACGCAGTATTTT.

V and J are TRBV7-8 and TRBJ1-5; D remains ambiguous. Germline lookup yields CDR1 SGHVS and CDR2 FQNEAQ. V was clipped by 0 bases and J by 7 bases, with 7 bases between them. The CDR3 runs to 13 residues. The DNA of the CDR3 is TGTGCCAGCAGCTTAGCGAGTAGCCAGCCCCAGCATTTT. Protein: CASSLASSQPQHF.

This sequence joins TRBV2 and TRBJ1-1; TRBD1 is a possible D gene (5 bases). Germline values: CDR1 SNHLY, CDR2 FYNNEI. The CDR3 runs to 14 residues. Trimming stripped 4 bases from V and 6 bases from J, with 15 bases between. The DNA of the CDR3 is TGTGCCAGCAGTGGGGGTAGGGGTAAAGCTGAAGCTTTCTTT. Its protein product is CASSGGRGKAEAFF.

The rearrangement links TRBV7-2 to TRBJ2-7; 7 nucleotides line up with TRBD1. V was pared by 4 bases and J by 1 base, with 10 bases of the junction left unmatched. The CDR3 totals 16 residues. Germline-derived CDR1 and CDR2 are SGHTA and FQGNSA. The CDR3 reads CASSYSGTVESYEQYF. The DNA of the CDR3 is TGTGCCAGCAGCTATTCCGGGACAGTAGAGTCCTACGAGCAGTACTTC.

The chain is built from TRBV11-3 and TRBJ2-1, with TRBD2 as a possible D gene (5 bases). The CDR3 consists of 16 residues. Germline V gives CDR1 SGHNT, CDR2 YENEEA. V lost 7 bases and J lost 4, with 20 bases in between. DNA for the CDR3: TGTGCCAGCACTGATACTGAGGAGGCGGCTTACAATGAGCAGTTCTTC. This gives the protein CASTDTEEAAYNEQFF.

The rearrangement links TRBV30 to TRBJ2-4; D remains unclear. CDR1 and CDR2 from the germline V gene are GTSNPN and SVGIG (reference sequence). V dropped 1 base and J dropped 9 bases, with 7 bases sitting between them. This CDR3 is 11 amino acids long. CDR3 sequence: CAWSEGGIQYF. As DNA, the CDR3 is TGTGCCTGGAGTGAAGGTGGCATTCAGTACTTC.

This clone was observed many times. Other DNA sequences in this sample translate to the same CDR3. This sequence joins TRBV5-6 and TRBJ2-2; 9 bases fit TRBD1. In germline, CDR1 is SGHDT, CDR2 YYEEEE. The CDR3 is 17 residues long. The J segment lost 2 bases and the V segment lost 0 bases, leaving 5 bases of the junction unmatched. DNA of the CDR3: TGTGCCAGCAGCTTGGCGGGGGGACAGGGCAACACCGGGGAGCTGTTTTTT. Its translation: CASSLAGGQGNTGELFF.